Listed here is a single TCR beta chain. This sample stems from a study of blood T cell repertoires in COVID-19. As for the study in general: The United States, Italy and Spain provided the acute and convalescent COVID-19 samples.

TCRdb's copy holds only in-frame clones and misses some; the assay was immunoSEQ multiplex PCR. Of 140,000 to 150,000 clones listed, more than 75% are singletons. The germline V gene has CDR1 KGHDR and CDR2 SFDVKD. This CDR3 has 18 amino acids. J gave up 0 bases and V 4 bases, and 13 bases lay outside the gene matches. Participants, roughly 18 to 90 years old, spanned around 26 US areas. Participants were placed into cohorts based on the clinical history they reported. The sequence derives from a woman aged 25 to 39 with acute COVID-19. Sequenced sample: PBMCs or T cells enriched from blood (not recorded which). The rearrangement joins TRBV24-1 to TRBJ2-5; TRBD1 matches 7 bases. CDR3 loop: CATSDPPRQGYDQETQYF. DNA of the CDR3: TGTGCCACCAGTGACCCACCCAGACAGGGCTATGACCAAGAGACCCAGTACTTC.